Listed here is a single T cell receptor (beta chain). Its specificity is not known. Since a much larger clone is just one base distant, this may be a read error. One entry per CDR3 protein results from TCRdb running MiXCR on the PCR reads. The sample holds some 97,000 distinct CDR3 sequences, 20% to 25% seen once. The entry originates in a study of molecular identifiers for immune sequencing clone quantification. Study-level results: Clones above 20 RNA copies contained over 97% of effector molecules but under 1% of naive ones.

With 7 bases removed from V and 2 bases from J, the gap between germline ends came to 18 bases. This CDR3 comprises 15 residues. CDR1 and CDR2 from the germline V gene are SEHNR and FQNEAQ (reference sequence). The specimen sequenced was naive CD8+ T cells from blood, with Jurkat cell RNA spiked in. Subset of the sample: FACS-sorted CD8+CD4-CCR7+CD45RA+ naive T cells. This chain links TRBV7-9 with TRBJ2-7, with a tentative D call TRBD2 (6 bases). The sequence derives from a human donor in good health. Some libraries in this study had Jurkat cell RNA spiked in. DNA for the CDR3: TGTGCCAGCACCCAGGACTCTAGCGAAACCTACGAGCAGTACTTC. Protein sequence: CASTQDSSETYEQYF.